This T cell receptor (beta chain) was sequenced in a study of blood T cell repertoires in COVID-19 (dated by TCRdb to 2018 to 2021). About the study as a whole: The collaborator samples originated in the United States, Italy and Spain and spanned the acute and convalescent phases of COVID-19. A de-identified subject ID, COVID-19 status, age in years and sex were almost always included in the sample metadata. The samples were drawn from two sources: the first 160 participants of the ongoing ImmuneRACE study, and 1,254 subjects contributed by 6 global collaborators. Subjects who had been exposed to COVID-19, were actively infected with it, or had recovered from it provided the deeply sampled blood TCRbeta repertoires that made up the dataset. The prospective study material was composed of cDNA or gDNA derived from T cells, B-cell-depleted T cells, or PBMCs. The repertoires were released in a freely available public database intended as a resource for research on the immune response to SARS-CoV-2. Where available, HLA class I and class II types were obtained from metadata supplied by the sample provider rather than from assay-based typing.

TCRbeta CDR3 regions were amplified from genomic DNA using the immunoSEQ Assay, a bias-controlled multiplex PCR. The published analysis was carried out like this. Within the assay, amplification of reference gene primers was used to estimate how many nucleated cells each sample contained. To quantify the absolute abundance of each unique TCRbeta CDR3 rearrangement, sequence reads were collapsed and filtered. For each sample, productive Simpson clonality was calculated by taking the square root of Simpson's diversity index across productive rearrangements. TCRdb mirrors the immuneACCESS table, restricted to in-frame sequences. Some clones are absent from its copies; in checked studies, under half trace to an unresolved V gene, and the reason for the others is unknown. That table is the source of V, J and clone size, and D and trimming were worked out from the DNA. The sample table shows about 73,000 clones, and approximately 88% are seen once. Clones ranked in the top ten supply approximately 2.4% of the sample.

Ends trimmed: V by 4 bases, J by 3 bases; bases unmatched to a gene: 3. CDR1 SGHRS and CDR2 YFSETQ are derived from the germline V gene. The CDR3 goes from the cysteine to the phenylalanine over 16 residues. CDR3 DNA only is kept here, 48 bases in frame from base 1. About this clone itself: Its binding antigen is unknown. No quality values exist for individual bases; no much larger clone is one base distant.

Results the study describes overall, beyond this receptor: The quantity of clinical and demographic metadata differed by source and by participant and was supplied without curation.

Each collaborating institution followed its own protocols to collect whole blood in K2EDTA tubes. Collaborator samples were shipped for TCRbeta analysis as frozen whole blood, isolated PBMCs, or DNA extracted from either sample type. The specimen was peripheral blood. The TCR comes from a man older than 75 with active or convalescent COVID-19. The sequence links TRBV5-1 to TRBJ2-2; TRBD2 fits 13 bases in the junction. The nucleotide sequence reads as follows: TGCGCCAGCAGCGGACTAGCGGGGGACCACACCGGGGAGCTGTTTTTT. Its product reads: CASSGLAGDHTGELFF.